Described below is a single TCR beta chain sequence and its context. These data come from a study of T cell changes during pregnancy in multiple sclerosis. The germline V and J ends were trimmed by 9 bases and 4 bases, with 13 bases remaining between them. There are 14 residues in the CDR3. CDR1 is MNHNS and CDR2 is SASEGT in the germline V gene. The data were produced by immunoSEQ multiplex PCR, yet TCRdb's version contains in-frame clones alone and is incomplete. The sample has about 38,000 clones, 90% seen once. This TCR came from a female donor with multiple sclerosis, enrolled in a pregnancy study. The sequenced sample was CD4+ T cells from peripheral blood mononuclear cells, obtained in the second trimester of pregnancy. The chain uses TRBV6-1 and TRBJ1-6, with no clear D. CDR3 loop: CASATGSYNSPLHF. The CDR3 nucleotides read TGTGCCAGTGCGACCGGGTCGTATAATTCACCCCTCCACTTT.